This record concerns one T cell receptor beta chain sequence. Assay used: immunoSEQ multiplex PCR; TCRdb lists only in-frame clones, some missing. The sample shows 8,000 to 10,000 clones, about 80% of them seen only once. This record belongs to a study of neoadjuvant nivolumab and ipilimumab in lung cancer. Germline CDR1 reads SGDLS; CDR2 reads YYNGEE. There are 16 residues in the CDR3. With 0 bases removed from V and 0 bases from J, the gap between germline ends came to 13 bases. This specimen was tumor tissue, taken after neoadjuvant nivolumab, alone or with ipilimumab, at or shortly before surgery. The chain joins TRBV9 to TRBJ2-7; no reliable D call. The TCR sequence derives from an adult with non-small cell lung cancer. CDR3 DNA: TGTGCCAGCAGCGTAGAGTGTAGGCGTAGCTCCTACGAGCAGTACTTC. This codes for CASSVECRRSSYEQYF.